This TCR beta chain was retrieved from a study of T cell clones after liver transplantation. In the study overall: A pre-transplant mixed lymphocyte reaction with TCRbeta sequencing defined graft-donor-reactive clones followed in post-transplant blood. As an antigen-independent comparator, third-party-reactive TCRbeta sequences came from pre-transplant mixed lymphocyte reactions. Blood was drawn pre-transplant, before withdrawal, and after full or failed withdrawal.

TCRdb keeps only in-frame clones here, not all; method: immunoSEQ multiplex PCR. This table has nearly 55,000 clones, about four fifths appearing once. From germline, CDR1 is MNHEY and CDR2 SVGAGI. The CDR3 runs 14 residues. V dropped 6 bases and J dropped 5; count of bases not matched to a gene: 7. The receptor comes from a human donor who received a liver transplant. This sample comprised CD4+ T cells from blood, obtained before liver transplant. V usage is TRBV6-5 and J usage is TRBJ2-3, with 8 bases identical to TRBD1. The DNA of the CDR3 is TGTGCCAGCAGAGGACAGGGTCGCATAGATACGCAGTATTTT. Translating it yields CASRGQGRIDTQYF.